The rows below give T cell receptor beta chains drawn from one sample of a study of neurological immune-mediated disorders. In TCRdb, the 5' RACE reads were re-called with MiXCR into one record per CDR3 protein. Among under 70,000 distinct CDR3 sequences listed, under 4.5% were seen once. Sequenced: PBMCs. Receptors originate from a woman in her twenties or thirties with multiple sclerosis. Each CDR3 is given with its conserved first and last residue. D genes are given only for firm matches. The size entry is marked missing in some rows and otherwise reads once, few, many or a size class.

d_gene: TRBD1; abundance: NA; v_gene: TRBV6-5; j_gene: TRBJ1-2; CDR3nt: TGTGCCAGCAGTTACTCACGGGGAGGGGGCGTAGGCTACACCTTC; CDR3aa: CASSYSRGGGVGYTF
d_gene: NA; abundance: few; v_gene: TRBV11-2; j_gene: TRBJ2-1; CDR3nt: TGTGCCAGCAGCCTCGGAGGAGGCTATGAGCAGTTCTTC; CDR3aa: CASSLGGGYEQFF
d_gene: NA; abundance: many; v_gene: TRBV28; j_gene: TRBJ2-3; CDR3nt: TGTGCCAGCAGTACGGGACCGAATACGCAGTATTTT; CDR3aa: CASSTGPNTQYF
d_gene: NA; abundance: few; v_gene: TRBV14; j_gene: TRBJ2-7; CDR3nt: TGTGCCAGCAGCCAAGGATTCCGGACTCCTCTCCCCTACGAGCAGTACTTC; CDR3aa: CASSQGFRTPLPYEQYF
d_gene: NA; abundance: many; v_gene: TRBV11-3; j_gene: TRBJ2-2; CDR3nt: TGTGCCAGCAGCGCCCCTGACTATTCGAACACCGGGGAGCTGTTTTTT; CDR3aa: CASSAPDYSNTGELFF
d_gene: NA; abundance: many; v_gene: TRBV20-1; j_gene: TRBJ2-7; CDR3nt: TGCAGTGCTCCCTCCTCCGACAGATCTTACGAGCAGTACTTC; CDR3aa: CSAPSSDRSYEQYF
d_gene: NA; abundance: many; v_gene: TRBV9; j_gene: TRBJ2-1; CDR3nt: TGTGCCAGCAGCGTGGGGGGACCGGGTGAGCAGTTCTTC; CDR3aa: CASSVGGPGEQFF
d_gene: NA; abundance: many; v_gene: TRBV20-1; j_gene: TRBJ1-4; CDR3nt: TGCAGTGCTACCCCGGACAACGTTGATGAAAAACTGTTTTTT; CDR3aa: CSATPDNVDEKLFF
d_gene: TRBD1; abundance: many; v_gene: TRBV6-5; j_gene: TRBJ2-7; CDR3nt: TGTGCCAGCACCACGGACAGGTCCTCCTACGAGCAGTACTTC; CDR3aa: CASTTDRSSYEQYF
d_gene: NA; abundance: many; v_gene: TRBV20-1; j_gene: TRBJ2-3; CDR3nt: TGCAGTGCTAGAGATAGAACAGATACGCAGTATTTT; CDR3aa: CSARDRTDTQYF
d_gene: NA; abundance: many; v_gene: TRBV7-9; j_gene: TRBJ1-1; CDR3nt: TGTGCCAGCAGCCCAGACAGGACTGCTTTCTTT; CDR3aa: CASSPDRTAFF
d_gene: TRBD1; abundance: many; v_gene: TRBV7-9; j_gene: TRBJ1-6; CDR3nt: TGTGCCAGCCACGCAGGGGGAGGTTCACCCCTCCACTTT; CDR3aa: CASHAGGGSPLHF
d_gene: TRBD1; abundance: NA; v_gene: TRBV20-1; j_gene: TRBJ1-2; CDR3nt: TGCAGTGCTAGCAGGGACAGACTCTATGGCTACACCTTC; CDR3aa: CSASRDRLYGYTF
d_gene: NA; abundance: many; v_gene: TRBV18; j_gene: TRBJ2-7; CDR3nt: TGTGCCAGCTCACCACCGCGAGGACAGATCTACGAGCAGTACTTC; CDR3aa: CASSPPRGQIYEQYF
d_gene: NA; abundance: NA; v_gene: TRBV28; j_gene: TRBJ2-2; CDR3nt: TGTGCCAGCAGTTTGAGGGGAATGCCCACCGGGGAGCTGTTTTTT; CDR3aa: CASSLRGMPTGELFF
d_gene: NA; abundance: many; v_gene: TRBV5-1; j_gene: TRBJ1-3; CDR3nt: TGCGCCAGCAGCTTGGGACAGCTAAATGGAAACACCATATATTTT; CDR3aa: CASSLGQLNGNTIYF
d_gene: NA; abundance: many; v_gene: TRBV20-1; j_gene: TRBJ1-3; CDR3nt: TGCAGTGCTAGAGTGATCTCTGGAAACACCATATATTTT; CDR3aa: CSARVISGNTIYF